These 3 T cell receptor beta chains came from one sample sequenced in a study of CD8 T cells in ankylosing spondylitis. In TCRdb, the 5' RACE reads were re-called with MiXCR into one record per CDR3 protein. The sample lists fewer than 250,000 distinct CDR3 sequences, over 9.5% seen once, with 2.6% in the top ten. Material for sequencing was blood, either unsorted or a sorted T cell fraction (not recorded which). The receptors come from a male donor with ankylosing spondylitis or in good health (not recorded which).

This clonotype has only a few counts. This chain uses TRBV20-1 with TRBJ1-2, with TRBD1 as a possible D gene (6 bases). Germline assignment: CDR1 DFQATT and CDR2 SNEGSKA (reference sequence). V lost 1 base to trimming and J lost 7 bases, with 10 bases between them. The CDR3 contains 12 residues. The CDR3: CSARGVGGGYTF. In DNA, the CDR3 is TGCAGTGCTAGAGGGGTAGGGGGTGGCTACACCTTC.

There are many counts of this clonotype. The chain is built from TRBV27 and TRBJ1-5, with D unresolved. This CDR3 region has 14 residues. Trimming shortened V by 4 bases and J by 4 bases, and 11 bases separated the two germline ends. Germline lookup yields CDR1 MNHEY and CDR2 SMNVEV (reference sequence). CDR3 sequence (DNA): TGTGCCAGCAGTTCCCCGGACGGGAATCAGCCCCAGCATTTT. Encoded protein: CASSSPDGNQPQHF.

This clonotype was recorded a few times. The junction differs from germline at one of its ends, possibly a read error. The chain recombines TRBV29-1 with TRBJ2-7; D uncertain. Per germline, CDR1 SQVTM and CDR2 ANQGSEA. This CDR3 comprises 13 residues. The CDR3 sequence is CSVEDVSSYEQYF. The CDR3 nucleotides read TGCAGCGTGGAAGACGTAAGCTCCTACGAGCAGTACTTC.